These T cell receptor beta chains were read from a single sample in a study of T cell changes during pregnancy in multiple sclerosis. Assay used: immunoSEQ multiplex PCR; TCRdb lists only in-frame clones, some missing. The data hold 110,000 or so clones, with approximately 93% observed a single time. The specimen comprised peripheral blood, sampled before pregnancy. These TCRs come from a female donor with multiple sclerosis, enrolled in a pregnancy study. CDR3s include the opening cysteine and the closing phenylalanine or tryptophan. Fields, in order: CDR3 DNA, CDR3 protein, V gene, D gene, clone size, J gene. D genes are given only for firm matches. The size of a clone is reported for some rows only, either as once, few or many, or as a class for expanded clones.

TGTGCCAGCAGCCGAGGGGGCTACGCTGAGCAGTACTTC | CASSRGGYAEQYF | TRBV5-4 | TRBD1 | . | TRBJ2-7
TGTGCCAGTAGTACCGGACAGGGTGGGAATTCACCCCTCCACTTT | CASSTGQGGNSPLHF | TRBV19 | TRBD1 | few | TRBJ1-6
TGTGCCAGCAGCCAACTCGGACTGAGCACAGATACGCAGTATTTT | CASSQLGLSTDTQYF | TRBV14 | . | . | TRBJ2-3
TGTGCCAGCTCCCAAGTAGGGGATTCTGGGGCCAACGTCCTGACTTTC | CASSQVGDSGANVLTF | TRBV18 | . | . | TRBJ2-6
TGTGCCAGTAGGAGGGTTTACGACACCGGGGAGCTGTTTTTT | CASRRVYDTGELFF | TRBV19 | . | . | TRBJ2-2
TGTGCCAGCCGTACTAGCGGGGGACACGGGCAGTACTTC | CASRTSGGHGQYF | TRBV6-1 | TRBD2 | . | TRBJ2-7
TGCGCCAGCAGCCAACTTACTAGCGGGAGGGCGTCTTACGAGCAGTACTTC | CASSQLTSGRASYEQYF | TRBV4-1 | TRBD2 | . | TRBJ2-7
TGTGCCAGTAGTATAAACGGAGCTAACTATGGCTACACCTTC | CASSINGANYGYTF | TRBV19 | . | . | TRBJ1-2
TGCAGCGTTAGGCCGACACAGAACACTGAAGCTTTCTTT | CSVRPTQNTEAFF | TRBV29-1 | . | . | TRBJ1-1
TGTGCCAGCAGCTCAAGGACAGAAACTACTAATGAAAAACTGTTTTTT | CASSSRTETTNEKLFF | TRBV5-4 | . | . | TRBJ1-4
TGTGCCAGTAGTATCCTCTTGACTAGCGGGGGCAAAGAGACCCAGTACTTC | CASSILLTSGGKETQYF | TRBV19 | TRBD2 | . | TRBJ2-5
TGTGCCAGCAGCCTAATCCCTACAGGGCCTCCTAATCAGCCCCAGCATTTT | CASSLIPTGPPNQPQHF | TRBV7-8 | . | . | TRBJ1-5
TGTGCCAGCAGCTTGGCTAGCGGGGGCTTAATCTACGAGCAGTACTTC | CASSLASGGLIYEQYF | TRBV5-5 | TRBD2 | once | TRBJ2-7
TGCGCCAGCAGTCCAGACATGAACACTGAAGCTTTCTTT | CASSPDMNTEAFF | TRBV5-1 | . | few | TRBJ1-1
TGTGCCAGCAGTTTGGGGACTTTTGAAGCTTTCTTT | CASSLGTFEAFF | TRBV28 | . | few | TRBJ1-1
TGTGCCAGCAGCTTAGTGGGACAGGGGGCCATCAGCTCCTACAATGAGCAGTTCTTC | CASSLVGQGAISSYNEQFF | TRBV7-9 | TRBD1 | . | TRBJ2-1
TGTGCCAGCTCACCGGGGCGGTTCGAAGCTTTCTTT | CASSPGRFEAFF | TRBV18 | . | . | TRBJ1-1
TGCGCCAGCAGCCCCCGGGCCGGGACATTTTCCTACGAGCAGTACTTC | CASSPRAGTFSYEQYF | TRBV4-1 | . | . | TRBJ2-7
TGTGCCAGCACTCGACTAGCGAATCGGGGCTACGAGCAGTACTTC | CASTRLANRGYEQYF | TRBV6-6 | TRBD2 | . | TRBJ2-7
TGTGCCAGCTCACGAGGTGAGGGAGTGGTTTACGAGCAGTACTTC | CASSRGEGVVYEQYF | TRBV18 | . | . | TRBJ2-7
TGCAGTCAGGACAGGGCCTACGAGCAGTACTTC | CSQDRAYEQYF | TRBV20-1 | TRBD1 | . | TRBJ2-7
TGTGCCAGCAGTCCCTCAAAAGACAGGGGGCTCGAGCAGTACTTC | CASSPSKDRGLEQYF | TRBV6-1 | TRBD1 | . | TRBJ2-7
TGTGCCAGTAGTACGTTAGGGGTGGAATACACTGAAGCTTTCTTT | CASSTLGVEYTEAFF | TRBV19 | . | . | TRBJ1-1
TGTGCCAGTGCTCTCATCGGGCTAGCGGTCTACAATGAGCAGTTCTTC | CASALIGLAVYNEQFF | TRBV28 | TRBD2 | . | TRBJ2-1
TGTGCCAGCAGCCACCCCGACCCGCGACTGAAAATCTCCTACGAGCAGTACTTC | CASSHPDPRLKISYEQYF | TRBV14 | . | . | TRBJ2-7
TGTGCCAGCAGTCTCGGGACTTCTCCAACCCTCCACTTT | CASSLGTSPTLHF | TRBV4-2 | . | few | TRBJ1-6
TGTGCCAGCAGTCTAAACACACTAGCGGAAGAGCAGTTCTTC | CASSLNTLAEEQFF | TRBV27 | TRBD2 | . | TRBJ2-1
TGTGCCAGCAGCTTAGCCGGGACATCCGGCTCTGAAGCTTTCTTT | CASSLAGTSGSEAFF | TRBV7-2 | . | . | TRBJ1-1
TGCGCCAGCAGCCCCATAATAGCGGGGGGGTACTACGAGCAGTACTTC | CASSPIIAGGYYEQYF | TRBV5-1 | TRBD2 | . | TRBJ2-7
TGTGCCAGCAGCCTTTCGGGACAGTCCACAGATACGCAGTATTTT | CASSLSGQSTDTQYF | TRBV14 | TRBD1 | . | TRBJ2-3
TGTGCCAGCAGTTTATCTACCTATAGCAATCAGCCCCAGCATTTT | CASSLSTYSNQPQHF | TRBV27 | . | . | TRBJ1-5
TGTGCCATCAGTGAAGGTTTTTGGGGGGACAGGGATCAGCCCCAGCATTTT | CAISEGFWGDRDQPQHF | TRBV10-3 | TRBD1 | . | TRBJ1-5
TGCGCCAGCAGCTTGGAAAGGACACCGAACACTGAAGCTTTCTTT | CASSLERTPNTEAFF | TRBV5-1 | . | . | TRBJ1-1
TGTGCCAGCGGTAGGGGTATAGGGAATGAGCAGTTCTTC | CASGRGIGNEQFF | TRBV2 | . | . | TRBJ2-1
TGTGCCAGCAGGCCACAGGGGATACAAGAGACCCAGTACTTC | CASRPQGIQETQYF | TRBV7-9 | TRBD1 | once | TRBJ2-5
TGTGCCAGCAGCCGGACAGGGGCTTCCTACGAGCAGTACTTC | CASSRTGASYEQYF | TRBV6-1 | TRBD1 | . | TRBJ2-7
TGTGCCAGCAGCCCGCAGGGGACTAGCGGGAGTAGGGGCCAAGAGACCCAGTACTTC | CASSPQGTSGSRGQETQYF | TRBV4-2 | TRBD2 | . | TRBJ2-5
TGTGCCAGCAGCCTAGTAGCGGGAGGGGCCTACAATGAGCAGTTCTTC | CASSLVAGGAYNEQFF | TRBV11-2 | TRBD2 | . | TRBJ2-1
TGCAGCGCAGTAGGGACAGTCCCCTATGGCTACACCTTC | CSAVGTVPYGYTF | TRBV29-1 | TRBD1 | few | TRBJ1-2
TGCAGCGCTACGGACAGGGTTGCCTACGAGCAGTACTTC | CSATDRVAYEQYF | TRBV29-1 | TRBD1 | . | TRBJ2-7
TGCGCCAGCCGTACAGGGGAAAAACTGTTTTTT | CASRTGEKLFF | TRBV10-2 | . | once | TRBJ1-4
TGCGGGCCCCGTAGCAATCAGCCCCAGCATTTT | CGPRSNQPQHF | TRBV4-1 | . | . | TRBJ1-5
TGTGCCAGTACCCCTGGCGACAGGGGACGTGAAAAACTGTTTTTT | CASTPGDRGREKLFF | TRBV19 | TRBD1 | . | TRBJ1-4
TGTGCCAGCCGTCACATTACAAGCGGGGGGGGCGGCAATGAGCAGTTCTTC | CASRHITSGGGGNEQFF | TRBV13 | TRBD2 | . | TRBJ2-1
TGCGCCAGCAGCTTGGCCGTGACAGACGAGCAGTACTTC | CASSLAVTDEQYF | TRBV5-1 | . | . | TRBJ2-7
TGTGCCAGCAGCATTAGCCCCGGGTCTCGGGTCTCCAACACTGAAGCTTTCTTT | CASSISPGSRVSNTEAFF | TRBV7-9 | . | . | TRBJ1-1
TGTGCCAGCAGCCCCCGGGGGGGCGCTAACTATGGCTACACCTTC | CASSPRGGANYGYTF | TRBV2 | . | . | TRBJ1-2
TGTGCCAGCAGTCGAGCAGGATCTAATCAGCCCCAGCATTTT | CASSRAGSNQPQHF | TRBV2 | . | . | TRBJ1-5
TGCGCCAGCAGCCAGGACTACCCCTACGAGCAGTACTTC | CASSQDYPYEQYF | TRBV5-1 | . | . | TRBJ2-7